This T cell receptor beta chain appears in the sequencing data of a study of human T cells and chemical hapten exposure. In the study overall: Sensitization was performed using 2% DPC on a roughly 2 cm by roughly 2 cm upper inner arm skin site. The study, taken as a whole, reports: TCRs at high frequency, those above 1 in 1000, did not change with DPC sensitization.

Trimming left V 1 base short and J 7 bases short, with 11 bases between. Per the germline V gene, CDR1 is MDHEN and CDR2 is SYDVKM. The CDR3 length is 14 residues. This clonotype was found a few times. Its antigen is not known. Time point indicated: patch test 1, 2 weeks after DPC sensitization. The treatment here: therapeutic diphenylcyclopropenone sensitization with weekly scalp DPC. Blood draws preceded each patch test application. Within the library, unique molecular identifiers were attached to each individual cDNA molecule. A single record per CDR3 protein comes from TCRdb applying MiXCR to the RACE reads. The table lists 300,000 to 400,000 distinct CDR3 sequences, around 7% of them singletons.

The rearrangement uses TRBV28 and TRBJ2-1; the D is unclear. This specimen consisted of whole blood, obtained in connection with sensitization to the hapten diphenylcyclopropenone (DPC). The receptor was derived from a woman aged 18-29 years with alopecia areata. Some clones in this sample may be carry-over from other donors' samples. Here the CDR3 DNA reads TGTGCCAGCAGTTTATTCGACCCAAGAAATGAGCAGTTCTTC. It codes for CASSLFDPRNEQFF. Full variable domain (missing parts from reference TRBV28 and TRBJ2-1): DVKVTQSSRYLVKRTGEKVFLECVQDMDHENMFWYRQDPGLGLRLIYFSYDVKMKEKGDIPEGYSVSREKKERFSLILESASTNQTSMYLCASSLFDPRNEQFFGPGTRLTVL.